This T cell receptor beta chain was found in a study of cytomegalovirus exposure and HLA in healthy donors. The study ran its PCR with 60 Vbeta and 13 Jbeta primers. Data came from immunoSEQ multiplex PCR; TCRdb stores just in-frame clones and leaves some out. Of roughly 150,000 clones listed, almost 75% are singletons. Germline CDR1 SGHRS, CDR2 YFSETQ. V gave up 4 bases and J gave up 8 bases; unmatched junction bases: 11. The CDR3 is made up of 15 amino acids. The sequenced sample was PBMCs. V and J are TRBV5-1 and TRBJ2-1; 8 bases are shared with TRBD1. This TCR came from a woman younger than 30 in good health and CMV-seropositive. The chain's CDR3 is CASSRDRFRGDEQFF. As DNA, the CDR3 is TGCGCCAGCAGCCGGGACAGGTTTCGTGGCGATGAGCAGTTCTTC. Variable domain in full (rest from reference TRBV5-1 and TRBJ2-1): KAGVTQTPRYLIKTRGQQVTLSCSPISGHRSVSWYQQTPGQGLQFLFEYFSETQRNKGNFPGRFSGRQFSNSRSEMNVSTLELGDSALYLCASSRDRFRGDEQFFGPGTRLTVL.